This TCR beta chain is drawn from a study of blood T cell repertoires in COVID-19. Profiling relied on immunoSEQ multiplex PCR, and the TCRdb table lists in-frame clones only, not all of them. The top ten clones hold 30% to 45% of a sample with some 120,000 clones, roughly 83% of them seen once. V gave up 4 bases and J gave up 1 base; unmatched junction bases: 9. The CDR3 loop spans 15 amino acids. Germline-derived CDR1 and CDR2 are SQVTM and ANQGSEA. Material for sequencing was peripheral blood. The V gene is TRBV29-1, the J gene TRBJ1-1; TRBD1 agrees at 7 bases. The receptor's source is a man in his forties with active or convalescent COVID-19. The CDR3 is CSVVGTVYGNTEAFF. For the CDR3, the DNA is TGCAGCGTTGTGGGGACAGTTTACGGGAACACTGAAGCTTTCTTT.